These 23 T cell receptor beta chains were sequenced from one sample in a study of Graves' ophthalmopathy and Graves' hyperthyroidism. The TCR beta CDR3 regions underwent amplification from RNA transcripts. Second-round multiplex PCR came after first-round RT-PCR with HTBI primers. TCRdb itself ran the multiplex PCR reads through MiXCR, one entry per CDR3 protein. The data show about 640,000 distinct CDR3 sequences, about 38% seen once. Material: peripheral blood. These receptors came from an adult man with Graves' ophthalmopathy.

This rearrangement joins TRBV7-3 to TRBJ2-7, with D possibly called TRBD1 or TRBD2 (5 bases each). This CDR3 has 15 residues. Germline V gene data show CDR1 as SGHTA and CDR2 as FQGTGA. Trimming pared 4 bases from V and 7 bases from J, leaving 20 bases between. CDR3: CASSSGPTPDNEQYF. The CDR3 region has the DNA TGTGCCAGCAGCTCGGGGCCGACTCCGGACAATGAGCAGTACTTC.

The J gene is TRBJ1-4, the V gene TRBV30; D remains ambiguous. This CDR3 region has 13 residues. Trimming shortened V by 0 bases and J by 1 base, and 3 bases separated the two germline ends. Germline CDR1 and CDR2: GTSNPN and SVGIG (reference sequence). CDR3 sequence: CAWSVITNEKLFF. The CDR3 coding sequence is TGTGCCTGGAGTGTCATAACTAATGAAAAACTGTTTTTT.

The rearrangement uses TRBV6-6 and TRBJ1-5; D perhaps matches TRBD1 (5 bases). The CDR3 length is 15 residues. Germline loops: CDR1 MNHNY, CDR2 SVGAGI (reference sequence). Trimming shortened V by 8 bases and J by 2 bases, and 16 bases separated the two germline ends. CDR3 amino acids: CASGAASTGNQPQHF. In DNA, the CDR3 is TGTGCCAGCGGGGCGGCCTCTACGGGCAATCAGCCCCAGCATTTT.

This clonotype was detected many times. The V and J genes are TRBV20-1 and TRBJ1-5; 9 bases line up with TRBD1. The J segment lost 6 bases and the V segment lost 4 bases, leaving 7 bases of the junction unmatched. From germline, CDR1 is DFQATT and CDR2 SNEGSKA (reference sequence). The CDR3 is 14 residues long. CDR3 DNA: TGCAGTGCTACCTCGACAGGGGGTACTCAGCCCCAGCATTTT. It codes for CSATSTGGTQPQHF.

The rearrangement links TRBV24-1 to TRBJ2-3; D is tentatively TRBD1 or TRBD2 (5 bases each). The CDR3 extends over 15 amino acids. Trimming shortened V by 10 bases and J by 1 base, and 17 bases separated the two germline ends. Germline values: CDR1 KGHDR, CDR2 SFDVKD. The CDR3 protein is CATSWGTTGTDTQYF. DNA for the CDR3: TGTGCCACTTCATGGGGGACGACAGGCACAGATACGCAGTATTTT.

The chain employs TRBV10-3 and TRBJ2-7, with TRBD2 identical over 7 bases. Germline V gene lookup returns CDR1 ENHRY and CDR2 SYGVKD. The CDR3 loop spans 11 amino acids. V gave up 11 bases and J gave up 3 bases; unmatched junction bases: 4. The CDR3 region is CAGGGYYEQYF. The CDR3 nucleotides are TGTGCCGGGGGGGGATACTACGAGCAGTACTTC.

This chain links TRBV5-1 with TRBJ1-3, with a weak D call TRBD1 (6 bases). There are 17 residues in the CDR3. Germline CDR1 is SGHRS and CDR2 is YFSETQ. Trimming shortened V by 4 bases and J by 0 bases, and 17 bases separated the two germline ends. The CDR3 here is CASSGGLRGLSGNTIYF. The CDR3 DNA follows: TGCGCCAGCAGCGGGGGGCTGCGGGGGCTCTCTGGAAACACCATATATTTT.

V gene TRBV5-1 combines with J gene TRBJ2-7; D is uncertain. Trimming pared 1 base from V and 3 bases from J, leaving 5 bases between. There are 12 residues in the CDR3. Per the germline V gene, CDR1 is SGHRS and CDR2 is YFSETQ. The CDR3 loop is CASSLHNYEQYF. In DNA, the CDR3 is TGCGCCAGCAGCTTGCACAACTACGAGCAGTACTTC.

This clonotype was recorded once. A much larger clone is a single base away; this may be a read error. This sequence joins TRBV7-7 and TRBJ2-5, with TRBD2 matching over 10 bases. V trimming: 5 bases; J trimming: 5 bases; junction bases outside the gene matches: 8. The CDR3 loop spans 15 amino acids. Germline V lookup: CDR1 SSHAT, CDR2 FNYEAQ (reference sequence). The CDR3 region is CASSQSGRACETQYF. CDR3 DNA sequence: TGTGCCAGCAGCCAGAGCGGGAGGGCCTGTGAGACCCAGTACTTC.

The J gene is TRBJ1-2, the V gene TRBV10-3; unclear D gene. Germline V gene sequence: CDR1 ENHRY, CDR2 SYGVKD. V lost 4 bases to trimming and J lost 9 bases, with 27 bases between them. The CDR3 has 17 residues. CDR3 loop: CAISASPNMGTPSCYTF. The CDR3 bases are TGTGCCATCAGTGCGTCGCCGAACATGGGAACCCCGTCGTGCTACACCTTC.

As for this clonotype: An end of the junction differs from the germline gene, which may be a read error. The chain couples TRBV24-1 to TRBJ1-2, with TRBD1 matching 7 bases. The CDR3 loop spans 14 amino acids. The germline CDR1 and CDR2 sequences are KGHDR and SFDVKD. The CDR3 DNA sequence: TGTGCCACCAGCGGACAGGATCAGAACTATGGCTACGCCTTT. Translating gives CATSGQDQNYGYAF.

This clonotype came up many times. The rearrangement links TRBV15 to TRBJ2-5, with D maybe TRBD1 (6 bases). V was trimmed by 0 bases and J by 1 base, leaving 18 bases between them. Germline V CDR1 and CDR2: LNHNV, YYDKDF (reference sequence). The CDR3 has 18 residues. CDR3 sequence reads: CATSRDGEGGVVQETQYF. DNA of the CDR3: TGTGCCACCAGCAGAGATGGGGAAGGGGGAGTGGTCCAAGAGACCCAGTACTTC.

This clonotype was picked up many times. V gene TRBV7-6 combines with J gene TRBJ2-5; 7 bases line up with TRBD2. In germline, CDR1 is SGHVS, CDR2 FNYEAQ. Trimming took 5 bases from V and 2 from J; bases not matched to a gene: 8. The CDR3 covers 15 residues. CDR3 region: CASSPRRLAQETQYF. CDR3 nucleotides: TGTGCCAGCAGCCCACGCAGACTAGCTCAAGAGACCCAGTACTTC.

This chain links TRBV20-1 with TRBJ1-1; TRBD1 matches at 10 bases. The CDR3 runs to 13 residues. Germline assignment: CDR1 DFQATT and CDR2 SNEGSKA (reference sequence). Losses at the gene ends were 5 bases for V and 4 bases for J; bases not matched to a gene: 4. CDR3: CSARRTGGTEAFF. For the CDR3, the DNA is TGCAGTGCTCGCAGGACAGGGGGCACTGAAGCTTTCTTT.

The V gene is TRBV7-9, the J gene TRBJ1-4; 7 positions agree with TRBD1. In germline, CDR1 is SEHNR, CDR2 FQNEAQ (reference sequence). Trimming removed 5 bases from V and 1 base from J; junction bases left unmatched: 13. This CDR3 spans 18 amino acids. The CDR3 loop reads CASSPRDSFPLTNEKLFF. The CDR3 nucleotides read TGTGCCAGCAGCCCCCGGGACAGCTTTCCGTTAACTAATGAAAAACTGTTTTTT. Complete variable domain (other parts from reference TRBV7-9 and TRBJ1-4): DTGVSQNPRHKITKRGQNVTFRCDPISEHNRLYWYRQTLGQGPEFLTYFQNEAQLEKSRLLSDRFSAERPKGSFSTLEIQRTEQGDSAMYLCASSPRDSFPLTNEKLFFGSGTQLSVL.

This clonotype was recorded at least ten times. The chain combines TRBV7-8 with TRBJ2-5; TRBD2 aligns across 7 bases. Germline trimming cut 2 bases from V and 2 bases from J; bases unmatched to any gene: 5. The CDR3 consists of 15 residues. Germline V gene sequence: CDR1 SGHVS, CDR2 FQNEAQ. The CDR3 region is CASSLMASGQETQYF. The DNA for the CDR3 is TGTGCCAGCAGCTTAATGGCTAGCGGACAAGAGACCCAGTACTTC.

This clonotype has a count of ten or more. The rearrangement links TRBV2 to TRBJ1-4; 9 nucleotides agree with TRBD1. Germline V gene lookup returns CDR1 SNHLY and CDR2 FYNNEI. V lost 4 bases to trimming and J lost 5 bases; unmatched junction nucleotides: 5. The CDR3 runs to 15 residues. CDR3 loop: CASSGMTGGNEKLFF. The DNA of the CDR3 is TGTGCCAGCAGTGGGATGACAGGGGGAAATGAAAAACTGTTTTTT.

The genes are TRBV6-5 and TRBJ1-1, with a tentative D call TRBD1 (6 bases). The CDR3 runs 15 residues. Trimming cost V 5 bases and J 8 bases, with 21 bases left between them. Germline loops: CDR1 MNHEY, CDR2 SVGAGI. The CDR3 nucleotides read TGTGCCAGCAGTCATCGACAGGTAGCGGTCGGGGAAGCTTTCTTT. Protein sequence: CASSHRQVAVGEAFF.

This clonotype was picked up a small number of times. This sequence joins TRBV12-5 and TRBJ2-7; D perhaps matches TRBD2 (6 bases). V dropped 2 bases and J dropped 0 bases, with 17 bases sitting between them. This CDR3 contains 17 residues. Germline assignment: CDR1 LGHNT and CDR2 FRNRAP. The CDR3 loop reads CASGLLTRGGGSYEQYF. Here the CDR3 DNA reads TGTGCTAGTGGTTTGCTAACGAGGGGAGGCGGCTCCTACGAGCAGTACTTC.

This clonotype came up many times. This rearrangement joins TRBV29-1 to TRBJ2-7; perhaps TRBD1 as D (6 bases). Germline-derived CDR1 and CDR2 are SQVTM and ANQGSEA. The CDR3 length is 12 residues. V was clipped by 2 bases and J by 9 bases, with 14 bases between them. CDR3 nucleotide sequence: TGCAGCGTTGAACACCAGGACAGTTGGCAGTACTTC. Protein sequence: CSVEHQDSWQYF.

The chain uses TRBV5-4 and TRBJ2-6; TRBD2 matches 11 bases. The V segment lost 4 bases and the J segment 4 bases; nucleotides outside the gene matches: 7. CDR1 and CDR2 from the germline V gene are SGHNT and YYREEE (reference sequence). The CDR3 is 17 amino acids. In DNA form, the CDR3 reads TGTGCCAGCAGCCAACCTAGCGGGGGGACCGGGGCCAACGTCCTGACTTTC. Translated: CASSQPSGGTGANVLTF.

Details on this clonotype: A much larger clone lies one base from this, so it may be a read error. V gene TRBV9 combines with J gene TRBJ2-7; D perhaps matches TRBD1 (5 bases). Germline V gene data show CDR1 as SGDLS and CDR2 as YYNGEE. The CDR3 totals 16 residues. CDR3 in DNA: TGTGCCAGCGGCGTAGCTGGTCAGGGCAACACCTACGAGCAGTACTTC. It encodes CASGVAGQGNTYEQYF.

This clonotype occurred a few times. The rearrangement links TRBV12-3 or TRBV12-4 to TRBJ2-2, with 12 bases that match TRBD2. This CDR3 region has 13 residues. J lost 5 bases, V lost 10 bases, and 2 bases had no gene match. CDR3 sequence: CAIGTSGTGELFF. The CDR3 DNA reads TGTGCCATTGGGACTAGCGGGACCGGGGAGCTGTTTTTT.